Below are 21 T cell receptor beta chains sequenced from a single sample in a study of blood T cell repertoires in COVID-19. Method: immunoSEQ multiplex PCR; TCRdb's copy keeps in-frame clones and lacks some. The table lists roughly 75,000 clones, over 65% of them singletons. The sequenced sample consisted of peripheral blood. All receptors derive from a human donor with acute or convalescent COVID-19. The donor label of this sample is uncertain.

The rearrangement uses TRBV6-5 and TRBJ2-5; no firm D call. The CDR3 is 13 residues long. The V end was cut by 5 bases, the J end by 4 bases, with 11 bases between. The germline V gene encodes CDR1 MNHEY and CDR2 SVGAGI. The CDR3 spells CASSSVGLETQYF. The CDR3, as DNA: TGTGCCAGCAGTAGCGTCGGATTAGAGACCCAGTACTTC.

The rearrangement uses TRBV3-1 (or the pseudogene TRBV3-2) and TRBJ2-7; 10 bases fit TRBD2. Germline V lookup: CDR1 LGHDT, CDR2 YNNKEL (reference sequence). The CDR3 totals 15 residues. Germline trimming cut 4 bases from V and 7 bases from J; bases unmatched to any gene: 10. The CDR3 sequence: CASSPTAGGPGEQYF. The CDR3 DNA sequence: TGTGCCAGCAGCCCGACAGCGGGAGGGCCGGGGGAGCAGTACTTC.

The chain has TRBV15 and TRBJ1-2, with D uncertain. The germline V and J ends were trimmed by 5 bases and 1 base, with 11 bases remaining between them. From germline, CDR1 is LNHNV and CDR2 YYDKDF (reference sequence). The CDR3 spans 14 residues. In DNA, the CDR3 is TGTGCCACCAGCCTAGAAGAACTTAACTATGGCTACACCTTC. It specifies CATSLEELNYGYTF.

In its sample, this clone was seen many times. The chain combines TRBV7-2 with TRBJ1-1, with D tentatively TRBD1 (5 bases). Trimming stripped 2 bases from V and 0 bases from J, with 7 bases between. Germline CDR1 is SGHTA and CDR2 is FQGNSA. CDR3 length: 14 residues. CDR3 DNA: TGTGCCAGCAGCTTAACCAGGGTGAACACTGAAGCTTTCTTT. Translation gives CASSLTRVNTEAFF.

The chain combines TRBV5-4 with TRBJ2-1; 15 bases are a match to TRBD2. This CDR3 contains 20 residues. Germline CDR1 SGHNT, CDR2 YYREEE (reference sequence). V dropped 0 bases and J dropped 7; count of bases not matched to a gene: 14. CDR3 residues: CASSLGGRTSGRASENEQFF. The CDR3 DNA sequence: TGTGCCAGCAGCTTGGGAGGGAGGACTAGCGGGAGGGCCAGCGAGAATGAGCAGTTCTTC. The full variable domain, in which reference TRBV5-4 and TRBJ2-1 provide the parts outside the CDR3, is ETGVTQSPTHLIKTRGQQVTLRCSSQSGHNTVSWYQQALGQGPQFIFQYYREEENGRGNFPPRFSGLQFPNYSSELNVNALELDDSALYLCASSLGGRTSGRASENEQFFGPGTRLTVL.

The chain recombines TRBV7-8 with TRBJ2-7; D unclear. Germline V gives CDR1 SGHVS, CDR2 FQNEAQ. V lost 1 base and J lost 2, with 6 bases in between. The CDR3 sequence is 13 residues long. The CDR3 protein is CASSLEPAYEQYF. The CDR3 region has the DNA TGTGCCAGCAGCTTAGAACCGGCCTACGAGCAGTACTTC. Using reference TRBV7-8 and TRBJ2-7 for the parts outside the CDR3, the full variable domain is GAGVSQSPRYKVAKRGQDVALRCDPISGHVSLFWYQQALGQGPEFLTYFQNEAQLDKSGLPSDRFFAERPEGSVSTLKIQRTQQEDSAVYLCASSLEPAYEQYFGPGTRLTVT.

V gene TRBV5-4 combines with J gene TRBJ2-7, with 8 nucleotides matching TRBD2. This CDR3 comprises 15 residues. The germline V gene has CDR1 SGHNT and CDR2 YYREEE (reference sequence). V was pared by 2 bases and J by 2 bases, with 6 bases of the junction left unmatched. The CDR3 bases are TGTGCCAGCAGCTTACAAGCGGGAGCGGCCTACGAGCAGTACTTC. It encodes CASSLQAGAAYEQYF.

V is TRBV6-5 and J is TRBJ1-5; D gene ambiguous. CDR1 and CDR2 (germline): MNHEY, SVGAGI. V was trimmed by 0 bases and J by 7 bases, leaving 13 bases between them. There are 15 residues in the CDR3. The DNA of the CDR3 is TGTGCCAGCAGTTACTCGATCCCAGGTCTCCAGCCCCAGCATTTT. Translated: CASSYSIPGLQPQHF.

V gene TRBV27 combines with J gene TRBJ2-6; unclear D gene. This CDR3 spans 14 amino acids. Trimming pared 5 bases from V and 3 bases from J, leaving 8 bases between. CDR1 MNHEY and CDR2 SMNVEV come from the germline V gene (reference sequence). This CDR3 is CASSPRNGANVLTF. As DNA, the CDR3 is TGTGCCAGCAGTCCGAGAAATGGGGCCAACGTCCTGACTTTC.

V gene TRBV6-4 combines with J gene TRBJ1-6; 8 bases align to TRBD1. Trimming cost V 6 bases and J 7 bases; bases outside gene matches: 5. Germline loops: CDR1 MRHNA, CDR2 SNTAGT. This CDR3 comprises 14 residues. The CDR3 here is CASSSGQANSPLHF. The CDR3, as DNA: TGTGCCAGCAGCTCGGGACAGGCGAATTCACCCCTCCACTTT.

V gene TRBV7-8 combines with J gene TRBJ2-2, with 8 positions matching TRBD2. J gave up 7 bases and V 2 bases, and 12 bases lay outside the gene matches. Germline-derived CDR1 and CDR2 are SGHVS and FQNEAQ. There are 17 residues in the CDR3. The CDR3 sequence is CASSLPVLAGRDGELFF. CDR3 nucleotides: TGTGCCAGCAGCTTACCTGTCCTAGCGGGCAGGGACGGGGAGCTGTTTTTT.

The gene calls are TRBV6-2 or TRBV6-3 and TRBJ2-7; 12 bases are shared with TRBD1. The ends lost 0 bases at V and 6 bases at J; junction bases unmatched: 6. Germline V gene data show CDR1 as MNHEY and CDR2 as SVGEGT. The CDR3 extends over 16 amino acids. CDR3: CASSYSSGQGAREQYF. The CDR3 nucleotides are TGTGCCAGCAGTTACTCTTCGGGACAGGGGGCGCGCGAGCAGTACTTC.

The rearrangement links TRBV30 to TRBJ1-5, with unresolved D. Between the trimmed V and J ends, which lost 0 bases and 6 bases, there was a span of 15 bases. The CDR3 has 15 amino acids. Germline loops: CDR1 GTSNPN, CDR2 SVGIG (reference sequence). The CDR3 sequence is CAWSVRDIRSQPQHF. The CDR3 nucleotides are TGTGCCTGGAGTGTTCGTGACATTCGAAGTCAGCCCCAGCATTTT.

This clone was seen once. The CDR3 loop reads CASSPPSARNTEAFF. The CDR3 bases are TGTGCCAGCTCACCACCCTCAGCGAGGAACACTGAAGCTTTCTTT. The gene calls are TRBV18 and TRBJ1-1; no definite D call. Germline assignment: CDR1 KGHSH and CDR2 LQKENI. Trimming took off 0 bases at V and 1 base at J, with 9 bases between the two ends. The CDR3 contains 15 residues. Complete variable domain (other parts from reference TRBV18 and TRBJ1-1): NAGVMQNPRHLVRRRGQEARLRCSPMKGHSHVYWYRQLPEEGLKFMVYLQKENIIDESGMPKERFSAEFPKEGPSILRIQQVVRGDSAAYFCASSPPSARNTEAFFGQGTRLTVV.

This chain joins TRBV5-1 and TRBJ2-2, with a possible D match to TRBD1 (6 bases). The germline CDR1 and CDR2 sequences are SGHRS and YFSETQ. The CDR3 runs to 14 residues. V lost 4 bases, J lost 5 bases, and 12 bases lay in between. In nucleotides, the CDR3 is TGCGCCAGCAGCCCCGGGGACACAACCGGGGAGCTGTTTTTT. Translated, it gives CASSPGDTTGELFF.

The chain carries TRBV12-3 or TRBV12-4 and TRBJ1-2; 7 nucleotides align to TRBD1. Unmatched junction bases numbered 10, after V lost 4 bases and J lost 11 bases. The CDR3 totals 13 residues. CDR3 protein: CASSSSRDRPYTF. The DNA of the CDR3 is TGTGCCAGCAGTTCTTCTCGGGACAGACCTTACACCTTC.

This chain joins TRBV19 and TRBJ2-1; D may be TRBD1 (6 bases). Germline-derived CDR1 and CDR2 are LNHDA and SQIVND (reference sequence). Trimming shortened V by 5 bases and J by 8 bases, and 13 bases separated the two germline ends. The CDR3 spans 13 residues. CDR3 DNA sequence: TGTGCCAGTAGTTCTCAGGGGCTTTATGAGCAGTTCTTC. This encodes CASSSQGLYEQFF.

The chain uses TRBV6-5 and TRBJ2-2; TRBD2 is a possible D gene (5 bases). Per the germline V gene, CDR1 is MNHEY and CDR2 is SVGAGI. The V end lost 0 bases, the J end lost 8 bases, and 10 bases lay between the germline ends. The CDR3 is made up of 14 amino acids. In nucleotides, the CDR3 is TGTGCCAGCAGTTACTCCGGGAACCTGGGGGAGCTGTTTTTT. It encodes CASSYSGNLGELFF.

Here the CDR3 DNA reads TGTGCCAGCAGCCAAGAAACAGGGGTAATGGGGGGCGAGCAGTACTTC. Protein: CASSQETGVMGGEQYF. The gene calls are TRBV4-2 and TRBJ2-7; maybe TRBD1 (7 bases). V was pared by 0 bases and J by 6 bases, with 18 bases between. The germline V gene encodes CDR1 LGHNA and CDR2 YNFKEQ. The CDR3 loop spans 16 amino acids.

This clone showed up just once. The chain combines TRBV15 with TRBJ2-4; TRBD2 might be the D (6 bases). The CDR3 covers 16 residues. Trimming left V 5 bases short and J 0 bases short, with 14 bases between. Germline-derived CDR1 and CDR2 are LNHNV and YYDKDF (reference sequence). The CDR3, as DNA: TGTGCCACCAGCTCTCCGGGGGAAGTAGCCAAAAACATTCAGTACTTC. This translates into CATSSPGEVAKNIQYF. Variable domain in full (rest from reference TRBV15 and TRBJ2-4): DAMVIQNPRYQVTQFGKPVTLSCSQTLNHNVMYWYQQKSSQAPKLLFHYYDKDFNNEADTPDNFQSRRPNTSFCFLDIRSPGLGDTAMYLCATSSPGEVAKNIQYFGAGTRLSVL.

J is TRBJ1-1 and V is TRBV7-8; 9 bases fit TRBD1. V lost 5 bases and J lost 7; bases outside the gene matches: 8. CDR1 is SGHVS, CDR2 FQNEAQ, per germline. This CDR3 comprises 14 residues. The CDR3 nucleotides read TGTGCCAGCAGCAAAACCGGACAGGGGCTTGAAGCTTTCTTT. This codes for CASSKTGQGLEAFF.